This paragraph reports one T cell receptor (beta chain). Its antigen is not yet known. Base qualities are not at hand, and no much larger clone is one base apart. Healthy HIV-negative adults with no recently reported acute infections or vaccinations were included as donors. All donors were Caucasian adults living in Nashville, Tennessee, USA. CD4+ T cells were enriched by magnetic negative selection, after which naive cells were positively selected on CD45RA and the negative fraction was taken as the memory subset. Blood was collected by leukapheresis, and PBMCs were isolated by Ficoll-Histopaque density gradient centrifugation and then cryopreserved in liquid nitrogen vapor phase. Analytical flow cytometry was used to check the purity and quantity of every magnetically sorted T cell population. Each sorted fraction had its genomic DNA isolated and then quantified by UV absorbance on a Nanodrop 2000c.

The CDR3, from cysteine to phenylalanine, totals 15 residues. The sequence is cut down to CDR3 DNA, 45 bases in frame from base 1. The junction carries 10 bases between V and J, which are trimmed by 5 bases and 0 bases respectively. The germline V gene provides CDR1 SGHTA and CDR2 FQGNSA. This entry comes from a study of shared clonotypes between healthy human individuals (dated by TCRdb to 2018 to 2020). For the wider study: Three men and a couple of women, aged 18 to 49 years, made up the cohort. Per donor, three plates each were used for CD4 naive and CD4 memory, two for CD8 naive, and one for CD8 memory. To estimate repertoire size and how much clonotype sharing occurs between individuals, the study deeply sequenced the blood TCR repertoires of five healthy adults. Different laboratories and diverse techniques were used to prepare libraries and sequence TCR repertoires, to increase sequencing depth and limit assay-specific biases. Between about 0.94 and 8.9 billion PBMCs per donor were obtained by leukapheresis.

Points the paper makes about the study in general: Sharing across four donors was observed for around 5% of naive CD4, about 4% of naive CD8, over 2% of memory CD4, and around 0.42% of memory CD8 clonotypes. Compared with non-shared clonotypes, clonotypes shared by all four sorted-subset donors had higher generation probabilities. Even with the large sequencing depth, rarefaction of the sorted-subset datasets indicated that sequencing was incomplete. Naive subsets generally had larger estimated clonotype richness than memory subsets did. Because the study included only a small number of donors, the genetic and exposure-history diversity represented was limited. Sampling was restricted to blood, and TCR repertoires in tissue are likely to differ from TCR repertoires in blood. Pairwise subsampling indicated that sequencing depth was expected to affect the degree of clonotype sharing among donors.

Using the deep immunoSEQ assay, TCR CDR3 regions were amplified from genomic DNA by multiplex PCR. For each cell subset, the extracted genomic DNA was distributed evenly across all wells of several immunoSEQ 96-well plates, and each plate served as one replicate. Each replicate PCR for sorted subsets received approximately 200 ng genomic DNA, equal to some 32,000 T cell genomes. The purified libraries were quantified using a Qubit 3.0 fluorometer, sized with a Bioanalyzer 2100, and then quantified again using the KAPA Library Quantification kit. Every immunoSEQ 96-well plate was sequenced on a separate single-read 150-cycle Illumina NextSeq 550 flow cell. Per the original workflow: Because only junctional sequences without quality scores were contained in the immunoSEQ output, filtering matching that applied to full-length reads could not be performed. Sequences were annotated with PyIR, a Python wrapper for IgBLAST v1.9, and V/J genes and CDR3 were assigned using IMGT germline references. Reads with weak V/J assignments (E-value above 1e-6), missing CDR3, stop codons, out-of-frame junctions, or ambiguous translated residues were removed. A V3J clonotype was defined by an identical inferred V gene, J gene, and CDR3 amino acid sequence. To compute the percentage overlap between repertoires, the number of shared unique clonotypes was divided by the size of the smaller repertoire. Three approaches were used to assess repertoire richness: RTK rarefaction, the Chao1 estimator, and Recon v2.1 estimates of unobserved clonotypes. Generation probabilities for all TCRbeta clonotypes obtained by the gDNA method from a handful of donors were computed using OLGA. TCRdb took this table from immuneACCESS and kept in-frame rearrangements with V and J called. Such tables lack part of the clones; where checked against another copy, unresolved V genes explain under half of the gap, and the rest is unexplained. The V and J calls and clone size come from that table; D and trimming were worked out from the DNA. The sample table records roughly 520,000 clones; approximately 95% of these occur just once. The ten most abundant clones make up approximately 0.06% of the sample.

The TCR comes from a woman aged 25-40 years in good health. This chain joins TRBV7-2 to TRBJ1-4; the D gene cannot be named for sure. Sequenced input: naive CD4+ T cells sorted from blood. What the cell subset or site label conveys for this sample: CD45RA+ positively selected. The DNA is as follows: TGTGCCAGCAGCCTCAGGTTCTCAACTAATGAAAAACTGTTTTTT. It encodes CASSLRFSTNEKLFF.